The 23 T cell receptor beta chains given below trace back to one sample, sequenced in a study of blood T cell repertoires in COVID-19. Produced via immunoSEQ multiplex PCR; TCRdb's table is partial and in-frame only. The sample contains approximately 200,000 clones, about 87% of which appear only once. The specimen sequenced was peripheral blood. The origin of the receptors is a man in his thirties or forties with COVID-19, enrolled during active disease.

The chain has TRBV12-3 or TRBV12-4 and TRBJ1-1; D remains unclear. CDR3 length equals 13 residues. V gave up 3 bases and J gave up 3 bases, with 8 bases separating them. The chain's CDR3 is CASSFGGDTEAFF. CDR3 DNA: TGTGCCAGCAGTTTTGGAGGAGACACTGAAGCTTTCTTT.

This rearrangement joins TRBV5-6 to TRBJ2-1; D possibly corresponds to TRBD1 (5 bases). Germline loops: CDR1 SGHDT, CDR2 YYEEEE. This CDR3 region has 17 residues. Trimming shortened V by 4 bases and J by 2 bases, and 19 bases separated the two germline ends. CDR3 coding DNA: TGTGCCAGCAGCCTGTTGACAGAGAGCCCCACCTACAATGAGCAGTTCTTC. Its translation: CASSLLTESPTYNEQFF. Full variable domain (outside the CDR3, taken from reference TRBV5-6 and TRBJ2-1): DAGVTQSPTHLIKTRGQQVTLRCSPKSGHDTVSWYQQALGQGPQFIFQYYEEEERQRGNFPDRFSGHQFPNYSSELNVNALLLGDSALYLCASSLLTESPTYNEQFFGPGTRLTVL.

The chain uses TRBV18 and TRBJ1-2; 11 bases line up with TRBD1. Per the germline V gene, CDR1 is KGHSH and CDR2 is LQKENI. V gave up 8 bases and J gave up 5 bases; unmatched junction bases: 4. The CDR3 loop spans 13 amino acids. The CDR3 spells CASGDRGTYGYTF. The DNA for the CDR3 is TGTGCCAGCGGGGACAGGGGGACGTATGGCTACACCTTC.

V usage is TRBV4-3 and J usage is TRBJ2-2, with a possible D match to TRBD2 (6 bases). Germline CDR1 LGHNA, CDR2 YSLEER. Deletions cut 0 bases from V and 3 bases from J, with 20 bases between. This CDR3 has 19 residues. The DNA for the CDR3 is TGCGCCAGCAGCCAAGATTTACCTAGCCTAGGGGAGGACACCGGGGAGCTGTTTTTT. This gives the protein CASSQDLPSLGEDTGELFF.

The chain links TRBV4-2 to TRBJ1-2; tentative D call: TRBD1 (6 bases). Germline values: CDR1 LGHNA, CDR2 YNFKEQ. V lost 3 bases to trimming and J lost 3 bases, with 8 bases between them. CDR3 length: 13 residues. The CDR3 protein is CASSQGADYGYTF. As DNA, the CDR3 is TGTGCCAGCAGCCAGGGGGCCGACTATGGCTACACCTTC.

The chain links TRBV27 to TRBJ2-1; no firm D call. This CDR3 has 11 amino acids. Germline V gene data show CDR1 as MNHEY and CDR2 as SMNVEV (reference sequence). Trimming shortened V by 9 bases and J by 6 bases, and 9 bases separated the two germline ends. DNA of the CDR3: TGTGCCAGAGCACCTTGCAATGAGCAGTTCTTC. Protein product: CARAPCNEQFF.

The chain employs TRBV10-1 and TRBJ1-2; tentative D call: TRBD1 (6 bases). The CDR3 length is 16 residues. Germline CDR1 WNHNN, CDR2 SYGVQD (reference sequence). Trimming left V 0 bases short and J 3 bases short, with 14 bases between. Written as DNA, the CDR3 is TGCGCCAGCAGTGAGTCGCGGACAGTCCGGCACTATGGCTACACCTTC. Amino acid sequence: CASSESRTVRHYGYTF.

The V call is TRBV13, the J call TRBJ2-3; possibly TRBD2 for D (6 bases). This CDR3 has 16 residues. Germline V CDR1 and CDR2: PRHDT, FYEKMQ (reference sequence). Trimming removed 1 base at V and 3 bases at J, with 14 bases between. In DNA, the CDR3 is TGTGCCAGCAGCTTAGATCCGGGAGTCGGTACAGATACGCAGTATTTT. This codes for CASSLDPGVGTDTQYF. Variable domain in full (rest from reference TRBV13 and TRBJ2-3): AAGVIQSPRHLIKEKRETATLKCYPIPRHDTVYWYQQGPGQDPQFLISFYEKMQSDKGSIPDRFSAQQFSDYHSELNMSSLELGDSALYFCASSLDPGVGTDTQYFGPGTRLTVL.

The chain employs TRBV3-1 (or the pseudogene TRBV3-2) and TRBJ1-3; D not certain. CDR1 is LGHDT, CDR2 YNNKEL, per germline (reference sequence). Trimming cost V 1 base and J 2 bases, with 9 bases left between them. There are 15 residues in the CDR3. The DNA of the CDR3 is TGTGCCAGCAGCCAAGGTGAGGCCGCTGGAAACACCATATATTTT. Amino acid sequence: CASSQGEAAGNTIYF.

The V gene is TRBV19, the J gene TRBJ2-5, with D uncertain. V lost 5 bases, J lost 4 bases, and 14 bases lay in between. This CDR3 is 14 amino acids long. From germline, CDR1 is LNHDA and CDR2 SQIVND (reference sequence). The CDR3 bases are TGTGCCAGTAGTCCTCCCGGGTTGGGAGAGACCCAGTACTTC. It is translated as CASSPPGLGETQYF.

The rearrangement links TRBV27 to TRBJ2-1; 10 bases fit TRBD1. V lost 6 bases to trimming and J lost 7 bases; unmatched junction nucleotides: 6. The germline V gene has CDR1 MNHEY and CDR2 SMNVEV (reference sequence). The length of the CDR3 is 14 residues. CDR3 DNA: TGTGCCAGCAGCCCGTGGGACAGGGGAAATGAGCAGTTCTTC. Amino acid sequence: CASSPWDRGNEQFF.

This sequence joins TRBV7-2 and TRBJ1-3; D remains unclear. The CDR3 runs 15 residues. V was pared by 6 bases and J by 0 bases, with 12 bases between. Germline CDR1 reads SGHTA; CDR2 reads FQGNSA. The CDR3 DNA reads as TGTGCCAGCAGTCCTCTAGCGGTCTCTGGAAACACCATATATTTT. Translated, it gives CASSPLAVSGNTIYF.

V and J are TRBV30 and TRBJ1-3; D remains ambiguous. The V gene's germline CDR1 is GTSNPN and CDR2 SVGIG (reference sequence). The CDR3 extends over 15 amino acids. Trimming shortened V by 4 bases and J by 0 bases, and 13 bases separated the two germline ends. The CDR3 DNA is TGTGCCTGGAACCAGGACTGGAGCTCTGGAAACACCATATATTTT. It translates to CAWNQDWSSGNTIYF.

The CDR3 sequence: CASLVQGEGDTQYF. The CDR3 nucleotides are TGTGCCAGTTTGGTACAGGGGGAGGGAGATACGCAGTATTTT. This sequence joins TRBV19 and TRBJ2-3; the D gene is possibly TRBD1 (8 bases). V lost 8 bases to trimming and J lost 5 bases, with 17 bases between them. The CDR3 spans 14 residues. Germline V lookup: CDR1 LNHDA, CDR2 SQIVND (reference sequence).

The V and J genes are TRBV19 and TRBJ2-6; 9 positions match TRBD1. V lost 4 bases, J lost 8 bases, and 3 bases stayed unmatched. The CDR3 sequence is 14 residues long. CDR1 and CDR2 from the germline V gene are LNHDA and SQIVND (reference sequence). This chain's CDR3 is CASSTGQGTNVLTF. In nucleotides, the CDR3 is TGTGCCAGTAGTACCGGACAGGGGACCAACGTCCTGACTTTC.

CDR3 loop: CASSWTGVNEKLFF. CDR3 coding DNA: TGTGCCAGCAGCTGGACAGGGGTTAATGAAAAACTGTTTTTT. The chain couples TRBV5-4 to TRBJ1-4; 9 bases fit TRBD1. V lost 3 bases and J lost 4; bases outside the gene matches: 1. Germline CDR1 reads SGHNT; CDR2 reads YYREEE (reference sequence). The CDR3 length is 14 residues.

The chain uses TRBV4-2 and TRBJ1-1; unclear D gene. V was pared by 0 bases and J by 1 base, with 15 bases between. Germline CDR1 reads LGHNA; CDR2 reads YNFKEQ. This CDR3 has 17 amino acids. The CDR3 region is CASSQESRGPPNTEAFF. The DNA for the CDR3 is TGTGCCAGCAGCCAAGAATCACGGGGTCCACCGAACACTGAAGCTTTCTTT.

J is TRBJ1-6 and V is TRBV2, with 7 bases that match TRBD1. V lost 6 bases to trimming and J lost 7 bases; unmatched junction nucleotides: 6. The CDR3 has 14 amino acids. CDR1 is SNHLY, CDR2 FYNNEI, per germline. The CDR3 sequence is CASRWTGSNSPLHF. CDR3 DNA sequence: TGTGCCAGCAGATGGACAGGATCCAATTCACCCCTCCACTTT.

The chain uses TRBV11-2 and TRBJ2-1; 10 nucleotides align to TRBD2. V lost 3 bases and J lost 6; bases outside the gene matches: 5. Looked up from germline, CDR1 is SGHAT and CDR2 is FQNNGV. The CDR3 consists of 15 residues. The CDR3 loop reads CASSFLAGVGNEQFF. The CDR3 coding sequence is TGTGCCAGCAGCTTCCTAGCGGGAGTTGGCAATGAGCAGTTCTTC.

The rearrangement joins TRBV6-5 to TRBJ1-1, with unresolved D. Trimming cost V 3 bases and J 0 bases, with 14 bases left between them. Looked up from germline, CDR1 is MNHEY and CDR2 is SVGAGI. The CDR3 sequence is 16 residues long. This CDR3 reads CASSYYRGSVNTEAFF. DNA of the CDR3: TGTGCCAGCAGTTATTATCGGGGATCGGTGAACACTGAAGCTTTCTTT.

This clone appeared a single time. The rearrangement joins TRBV5-4 to TRBJ2-1, with 8 bases matching TRBD2. Per the germline V gene, CDR1 is SGHNT and CDR2 is YYREEE (reference sequence). The junction had 8 bases not matched to a gene; V was cut back by 4 bases and J by 2 bases. The CDR3 length is 16 residues. The CDR3 DNA follows: TGTGCCAGCAGCCGTCGGGGGGGGGCCCCCTACAATGAGCAGTTCTTC. Encoded protein: CASSRRGGAPYNEQFF.

The chain employs TRBV2 and TRBJ2-7; perhaps TRBD1 as D (6 bases). This CDR3 has 14 residues. The ends were cut back, 6 bases at V and 6 bases at J, with 18 bases in the middle. Germline V gene sequence: CDR1 SNHLY, CDR2 FYNNEI. The DNA for the CDR3 is TGTGCCAGCAGCGAAAGAACAGGACAGCTCGAGCAGTACTTC. Amino acids: CASSERTGQLEQYF.

The chain recombines TRBV3-1 (or the pseudogene TRBV3-2) with TRBJ1-3; the match to TRBD1 covers 10 bases. J lost 5 bases, V lost 0 bases, and 10 bases had no gene match. Looked up from germline, CDR1 is LGHDT and CDR2 is YNNKEL (reference sequence). The CDR3 length is 18 residues. CDR3: CASSQEPYGQGDRNTIYF. The CDR3 coding sequence is TGTGCCAGCAGCCAAGAACCCTATGGACAGGGGGATCGAAACACCATATATTTT.